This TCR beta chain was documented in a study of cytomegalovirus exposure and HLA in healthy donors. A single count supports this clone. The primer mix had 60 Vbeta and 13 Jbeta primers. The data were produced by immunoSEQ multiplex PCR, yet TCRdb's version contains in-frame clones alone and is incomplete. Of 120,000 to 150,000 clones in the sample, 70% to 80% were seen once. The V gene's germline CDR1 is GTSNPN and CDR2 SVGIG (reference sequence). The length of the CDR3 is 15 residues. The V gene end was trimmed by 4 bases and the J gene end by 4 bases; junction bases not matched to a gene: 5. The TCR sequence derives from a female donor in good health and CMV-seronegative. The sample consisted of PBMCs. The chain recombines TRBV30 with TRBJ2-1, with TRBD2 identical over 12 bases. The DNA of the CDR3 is TGTGCCTGGACTAGCGGGAGGGGGGGTTACAATGAGCAGTTCTTC. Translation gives CAWTSGRGGYNEQFF.